Below, 17 T cell receptor beta chains from the same sample are listed, as sequenced in a study of PD-L1 blockade in urothelial cancer. Sequencing used immunoSEQ multiplex PCR; TCRdb keeps in-frame clones, though not all of them. The sample records about 80,000 clones, 87% being singletons. The sample was PBMCs, taken around atezolizumab (anti-PD-L1) treatment. These TCRs come from a woman aged 70-85 years with urothelial cancer.

V and J are TRBV6-1 and TRBJ1-3, with D maybe TRBD1 (6 bases). Germline V CDR1 and CDR2: MNHNS, SASEGT. V was trimmed by 3 bases and J by 8 bases, leaving 20 bases between them. The length of the CDR3 is 16 residues. The CDR3 nucleotides read TGTGCCAGCAGTGACGATGCCCCGGGCAGGGGAGACACCATATATTTT. It specifies CASSDDAPGRGDTIYF.

The chain is built from TRBV5-4 and TRBJ2-2; 12 bases match TRBD2. V lost 0 bases to trimming and J lost 7 bases; unmatched junction nucleotides: 10. The CDR3 is 18 amino acids. Germline lookup yields CDR1 SGHNT and CDR2 YYREEE (reference sequence). CDR3 nucleotide sequence: TGTGCCAGCAGCTTGGATCCTAGCGGGAGGGCCTCGGTCGGGGAGCTGTTTTTT. Residues: CASSLDPSGRASVGELFF.

This chain links TRBV7-6 with TRBJ2-5; 8 bases match TRBD2. This CDR3 is 17 amino acids long. Per germline, CDR1 SGHVS and CDR2 FNYEAQ. V shed 2 bases, J shed 1 base, and the junction held 9 bases outside the gene matches. CDR3 coding DNA: TGTGCCAGCAGCTTACTATTACTAGCGGAGGGCCAAGAGACCCAGTACTTC. Translated, it gives CASSLLLLAEGQETQYF.

This clone was seen once. This chain links TRBV28 with TRBJ2-7; 7 nucleotides agree with TRBD1. Germline V lookup: CDR1 MDHEN, CDR2 SYDVKM. CDR3 length: 13 amino acids. J gave up 0 bases and V 7 bases, and 3 bases lay outside the gene matches. The CDR3 sequence is CASTWDSSYEQYF. The CDR3 DNA is TGTGCCAGCACCTGGGACAGCTCCTACGAGCAGTACTTC.

The CDR3 region has the DNA TGTGCCAGCTCACCTGGGTGGAGCAGGGTCTACGAGCAGTACTTC. Protein product: CASSPGWSRVYEQYF. V gene TRBV18 combines with J gene TRBJ2-7; TRBD1 is a possible D gene (5 bases). CDR3 length equals 15 residues. Per the germline V gene, CDR1 is KGHSH and CDR2 is LQKENI. V was pared by 3 bases and J by 3 bases, with 15 bases between.

Points on this clone: Other DNA sequences in the same sample also yield this CDR3. The chain is built from TRBV5-1 and TRBJ2-1; 10 positions match TRBD1. CDR3 length: 15 residues. V lost 4 bases, J lost 4 bases, and 5 bases stayed unmatched. Germline CDR1 is SGHRS and CDR2 is YFSETQ. CDR3 sequence (DNA): TGCGCCAGCAGCAAGGGGACAGGGGAATACAATGAGCAGTTCTTC. Its translation: CASSKGTGEYNEQFF.

This rearrangement joins TRBV7-8 to TRBJ2-3, with 12 bases fitting TRBD2. The CDR3 contains 18 residues. Trimming cost V 4 bases and J 0 bases; bases outside gene matches: 8. Germline V lookup: CDR1 SGHVS, CDR2 FQNEAQ. The CDR3 DNA reads as TGTGCCAGCAGCTCGGGACTAGCGGGCGTACGAAGCACAGATACGCAGTATTTT. Protein product: CASSSGLAGVRSTDTQYF.

The chain joins TRBV5-6 to TRBJ2-7; 10 bases line up with TRBD2. Looked up from germline, CDR1 is SGHDT and CDR2 is YYEEEE. With V trimmed by 1 base and J by 2 bases, 3 bases remained unmatched. This CDR3 has 15 amino acids. CDR3 nucleotide sequence: TGTGCCAGCAGCTTGTCTCTAGCGGGAGCCTACGAGCAGTACTTC. It encodes CASSLSLAGAYEQYF.

The gene calls are TRBV10-3 and TRBJ1-2; D remains unclear. Germline CDR1 reads ENHRY; CDR2 reads SYGVKD. CDR3 length: 12 residues. V was clipped by 7 bases and J by 4 bases, with 10 bases between them. In nucleotides, the CDR3 is TGTGCCATCACAGGTGGGCTCTATGGCTACACCTTC. Translated: CAITGGLYGYTF.

In DNA form, the CDR3 reads TGTGCCAGCAGTTTATTATCAGGACATAAAAACACCATATATTTT. Encoded protein: CASSLLSGHKNTIYF. The genes are TRBV28 and TRBJ1-3; a weak D match, TRBD1 (5 bases). In germline, CDR1 is MDHEN, CDR2 SYDVKM. V lost 1 base to trimming and J lost 6 bases, with 13 bases between them. The CDR3 extends over 15 amino acids.

The chain carries TRBV19 and TRBJ1-2, with 8 bases identical to TRBD1. The V gene end was trimmed by 0 bases and the J gene end by 7 bases; junction bases not matched to a gene: 10. The germline V gene encodes CDR1 LNHDA and CDR2 SQIVND (reference sequence). The CDR3 is made up of 16 amino acids. CDR3 coding DNA: TGTGCCAGTAGTATAGAAAGGACAGGGTCCAGGTCTGGCTACACCTTC. This encodes CASSIERTGSRSGYTF.

A word on this clone: This sample also contains other DNA sequences that code for the same CDR3. V is TRBV6-1 and J is TRBJ2-1; D call uncertain. The germline V gene has CDR1 MNHNS and CDR2 SASEGT. The CDR3 is 15 residues long. V lost 4 bases to trimming and J lost 0 bases, with 10 bases between them. CDR3 bases: TGTGCCAGCAGTGGCGTGTGGAGCTCCTACAATGAGCAGTTCTTC. This gives the protein CASSGVWSSYNEQFF.

The chain recombines TRBV2 with TRBJ1-1, with a possible D match to TRBD1 (6 bases). This CDR3 is 13 amino acids long. Between the trimmed V and J ends, which lost 6 bases and 2 bases, there was a span of 10 bases. Germline V gives CDR1 SNHLY, CDR2 FYNNEI. CDR3 sequence reads: CASRAGTNTEAFF. The DNA of the CDR3 is TGTGCCAGCAGAGCCGGGACAAACACTGAAGCTTTCTTT. Based on the CDR3 plus reference TRBV2 and TRBJ1-1, the full variable domain is EPEVTQTPSHQVTQMGQEVILRCVPISNHLYFYWYRQILGQKVEFLVSFYNNEISEKSEIFDDQFSVERPDGSNFTLKIRSTKLEDSAMYFCASRAGTNTEAFFGQGTRLTVV.

The rearrangement uses TRBV4-1 and TRBJ2-7; TRBD1 is a possible D gene (5 bases). Germline CDR1 MGHRA, CDR2 YSYEKL. Trimming pared 6 bases from V and 2 bases from J, leaving 11 bases between. The CDR3 totals 13 residues. CDR3 DNA sequence: TGCGCCAGCAGTCTGGACACCACCTACGAGCAGTACTTC. It encodes CASSLDTTYEQYF.

The genes are TRBV28 and TRBJ2-7; TRBD1 is a possible D gene (5 bases). Trimming took 4 bases from V and 6 from J, leaving 22 bases between them. The CDR3 is 16 amino acids. Germline V lookup: CDR1 MDHEN, CDR2 SYDVKM. CDR3 nucleotides: TGTGCCAGCAGTTCAGGAGCCTGGGGCAGGGCTCGCGAGCAGTACTTC. Its translation: CASSSGAWGRAREQYF.

CDR3 DNA sequence: TGTGCCAGCAGCAGAATTAACCAGGGGACAGATACGCAGTATTTT. Protein sequence: CASSRINQGTDTQYF. The chain couples TRBV5-4 to TRBJ2-3, with D perhaps matching TRBD1 (6 bases). The CDR3 extends over 15 amino acids. V lost 4 bases to trimming and J lost 3 bases, with 15 bases between them. Germline CDR1 and CDR2: SGHNT and YYREEE (reference sequence).

The chain joins TRBV7-6 to TRBJ2-7; TRBD2 matches at 9 bases. Germline CDR1 is SGHVS and CDR2 is FNYEAQ. The CDR3 loop spans 14 amino acids. J lost 2 bases, V lost 4 bases, and 3 bases had no gene match. The CDR3 is CASSSRGGAYEQYF. The CDR3 DNA reads TGTGCCAGCAGCTCGCGGGGGGGGGCCTACGAGCAGTACTTC.